This is a list of T cell receptor beta chains from one sample in a study of blood T cell repertoires in COVID-19. Profiled with immunoSEQ multiplex PCR; TCRdb holds only in-frame clones, not every one. The sample has 100,000 to 120,000 clones; around four fifths are singletons. Sequenced sample: peripheral blood. The receptors shown here come from a woman in her 70s with acute or convalescent COVID-19. Each CDR3 is given with its conserved first and last residue. Fields, in order: V gene, D gene, clone size, J gene, CDR3 protein, CDR3 DNA. D genes are given only for firm matches. Clone size is given for some rows only: seen once, a few or many times, or a class if the clone is expanded.

>TRBV27|.|.|TRBJ1-6
CASSFTGLNSPLHF
TGTGCCAGCAGTTTTACAGGGCTTAATTCACCCCTCCACTTT
>TRBV2|.|few|TRBJ2-1
CASSERLLSYNEQFF
TGTGCCAGCAGTGAAAGACTCCTCTCCTACAATGAGCAGTTCTTC
>TRBV3-1/TRBV3-2|.|.|TRBJ2-3
CASSPYYAHTDTQYF
TGTGCCAGCAGCCCTTACTATGCCCACACAGATACGCAGTATTTT
>TRBV28|.|.|TRBJ2-7
CASSLTPNYEQYF
TGTGCCAGCAGCCTGACACCTAACTACGAGCAGTACTTC
>TRBV5-1|.|.|TRBJ1-4
CASSLGSQGGGEKLFF
TGCGCCAGCAGCTTGGGCTCGCAGGGCGGTGGTGAAAAACTGTTTTTT
>TRBV20-1|.|.|TRBJ2-7
CSARDKEVAAF
TGCAGTGCTAGAGATAAGGAAGTAGCGGCTTTC
>TRBV10-3|.|few|TRBJ1-6
CAAGGAGNSPLHF
TGTGCCGCCGGGGGGGCGGGCAATTCACCCCTCCACTTT
>TRBV9|TRBD2|.|TRBJ2-5
CASSVAGLAGAETQYF
TGTGCCAGCAGCGTAGCGGGACTAGCGGGAGCAGAGACCCAGTACTTC
>TRBV7-6|.|.|TRBJ2-5
CASSLVAESRGTQYF
TGTGCCAGCAGCTTAGTTGCCGAGAGCAGAGGGACCCAGTACTTC
>TRBV2|.|.|TRBJ2-7
CASSQTSDYEQYF
TGTGCCAGCAGTCAGACTAGTGACTACGAGCAGTACTTC
>TRBV7-2|TRBD2|once|TRBJ2-7
CASSLGGRLASYEQYF
TGTGCCAGCAGCTTAGGAGGGCGACTAGCTTCCTACGAGCAGTACTTC
>TRBV7-9|TRBD1|.|TRBJ2-5
CASSLRGRGETQYF
TGTGCCAGCAGCTTGAGGGGGCGAGGAGAGACCCAGTACTTC
>TRBV21-1|.|.|TRBJ2-1
CASSKVGLAGVQFF
TGTGCCAGCAGCAAAGTGGGACTAGCGGGAGTCCAGTTCTTC
>TRBV5-6|.|.|TRBJ2-5
CASSLRLLYQETQYF
TGTGCCAGCAGCTTGCGACTGCTATACCAAGAGACCCAGTACTTC
>TRBV4-3|TRBD1|.|TRBJ2-2
CASSQVSGQGGGELFF
TGCGCCAGCAGCCAAGTATCAGGACAGGGCGGAGGGGAGCTGTTTTTT
>TRBV7-9|.|.|TRBJ1-2
CASSLTEGYTF
TGTGCCAGCAGCTTGACGGAGGGCTACACCTTC
>TRBV5-1|.|.|TRBJ2-2
CASREGGNTGELFF
TGCGCCAGCAGAGAAGGGGGGAACACCGGGGAGCTGTTTTTT
>TRBV3-1/TRBV3-2|.|.|TRBJ1-5
CASSQAGTQKPQHF
TGTGCCAGCAGCCAGGCGGGGACCCAAAAGCCCCAGCATTTT
>TRBV5-6|TRBD1|.|TRBJ1-6
CASSLEAGGNSPLHF
TGTGCCAGCAGCTTGGAGGCAGGGGGTAATTCACCCCTCCACTTT
>TRBV2|.|once|TRBJ2-7
CASNPSQGPIYEQYF
TGTGCCAGCAACCCCAGTCAGGGTCCGATCTACGAGCAGTACTTC